This TCR beta chain comes out of a study of T cell responses to AZD1222 COVID-19 vaccine. Whole-study findings and limits: Unmutated variant regions reportedly attract nearly half of all spike-specific TCRs. The breadth and depth of Spike-specific TCRs increased once two AZD1222 doses had been given. A mostly white British donor set with more females was recruited, and clonal diversity was possibly underestimated.

Details on this clone: The target antigen is unknown.

Sequencing was performed with immunoSEQ multiplex PCR; in TCRdb, only in-frame clones are kept and a portion is missing. The sample comprises about 92,000 clones, 75% to 90% of which are singletons, and about a quarter rests with the top ten. With 5 bases removed from V and 0 bases from J, the gap between germline ends came to 8 bases. CDR1 is LNHDA, CDR2 SQIVND, per germline (reference sequence). The CDR3 loop spans 13 amino acids. This clonotype was sampled from an adult in good health. Sequencing was performed on peripheral blood, taken on day 0 of AZD1222 vaccination. The J gene is TRBJ2-7, the V gene TRBV19; D uncertain. In nucleotides, the CDR3 is TGTGCCAGTAGTCCCCCCGGCTCCTACGAGCAGTACTTC. This sequence encodes CASSPPGSYEQYF.